A selection of T cell receptor beta chains follows, all from one sample in a study of shared clonotypes between healthy human individuals. Here immunoSEQ multiplex PCR was the method, and the copy in TCRdb shows in-frame clones only, minus some. The table records millions of clones, approximately 95% of them present only once. Sequencing input: naive CD4+ T cells sorted from blood. The source of these receptors is a man in his late teens or twenties in good health. CDR3s include the opening cysteine and the closing phenylalanine or tryptophan. A D gene is named only where the DNA matches it firmly. The size of a clone is reported for some rows only, either as once, few or many, or as a class for expanded clones.

v_gene: TRBV6-1; d_gene: TRBD1; abundance: -; j_gene: TRBJ2-2; CDR3nt: TGTGCCAGCAGTGAGGGGACAGGGTACACCGGGGAGCTGTTTTTT; CDR3aa: CASSEGTGYTGELFF
v_gene: TRBV5-1; d_gene: -; abundance: -; j_gene: TRBJ1-2; CDR3nt: TGCGCCAGCACCCTAGGACCGGTGGGAGCTAACTATGGCTACACCTTC; CDR3aa: CASTLGPVGANYGYTF
v_gene: TRBV29-1; d_gene: -; abundance: -; j_gene: TRBJ2-5; CDR3nt: TGCAGCGTTGAAAGGGGGGGGACCCAGTACTTC; CDR3aa: CSVERGGTQYF
v_gene: TRBV9; d_gene: TRBD1; abundance: -; j_gene: TRBJ2-7; CDR3nt: TGTGCCAGCGGAACAGGGGCCTCCTACGAGCAGTACTTC; CDR3aa: CASGTGASYEQYF
v_gene: TRBV6-5; d_gene: -; abundance: -; j_gene: TRBJ2-5; CDR3nt: TGTGCCAGCAGTTACGATCAGACCGTCGGGACCCAGTACTTC; CDR3aa: CASSYDQTVGTQYF
v_gene: TRBV4-3; d_gene: TRBD1; abundance: once; j_gene: TRBJ2-7; CDR3nt: TGCGCCAGCAGCCAAGGCAGGGGACAGGGCTACGAGCAGTACTTC; CDR3aa: CASSQGRGQGYEQYF
v_gene: TRBV11-2; d_gene: TRBD2; abundance: -; j_gene: TRBJ2-7; CDR3nt: TGTGCCAGCAGATTCCCGGGACTAGCGGGAGAGCAGTACTTC; CDR3aa: CASRFPGLAGEQYF
v_gene: TRBV29-1; d_gene: -; abundance: -; j_gene: TRBJ1-2; CDR3nt: TGCAGCGTTCCCAAAGGACAAGGATCCTATGGCTACACCTTC; CDR3aa: CSVPKGQGSYGYTF
v_gene: TRBV18; d_gene: -; abundance: -; j_gene: TRBJ2-5; CDR3nt: TGTGCCAGCTCACTACAAAATGACCAAGAGACCCAGTACTTC; CDR3aa: CASSLQNDQETQYF
v_gene: TRBV18; d_gene: -; abundance: -; j_gene: TRBJ1-1; CDR3nt: TGTGCCAGCTCACCAATACAAGGCCCTGGGAACACTGAAGCTTTCTTT; CDR3aa: CASSPIQGPGNTEAFF
v_gene: TRBV10-3; d_gene: -; abundance: -; j_gene: TRBJ1-5; CDR3nt: TGTGCCATCAGGGAAAGCGCATATCAGCCCCAGCATTTT; CDR3aa: CAIRESAYQPQHF
v_gene: TRBV19; d_gene: -; abundance: -; j_gene: TRBJ2-1; CDR3nt: TGTGCCAGTAGTATGGTCAATGAGCAGTTCTTC; CDR3aa: CASSMVNEQFF
v_gene: TRBV10-3; d_gene: TRBD2; abundance: -; j_gene: TRBJ2-2; CDR3nt: TGTGCCATCAGGGAGGGAGAAGGACTAGCGGGAGGGCCTGTCGGGGAGCTGTTTTTT; CDR3aa: CAIREGEGLAGGPVGELFF
v_gene: TRBV6-1; d_gene: -; abundance: -; j_gene: TRBJ1-3; CDR3nt: TGTGCCAGCAGTGAGCGGACTCCAAGCTCTGGAAACACCATATATTTT; CDR3aa: CASSERTPSSGNTIYF
v_gene: TRBV11-3; d_gene: -; abundance: -; j_gene: TRBJ1-3; CDR3nt: TGTGCCAGCAGCTTAGACCTCGGAAACACCATATATTTT; CDR3aa: CASSLDLGNTIYF
v_gene: TRBV5-1; d_gene: TRBD2; abundance: -; j_gene: TRBJ2-5; CDR3nt: TGCGCCAGCAGCTTGGCGGGGACTAGCGGGCAAGAGACCCAGTACTTC; CDR3aa: CASSLAGTSGQETQYF
v_gene: TRBV5-1; d_gene: -; abundance: -; j_gene: TRBJ1-4; CDR3nt: TGCGCCAGCAGCTTGGCAGGGAATGAAAAACTGTTTTTT; CDR3aa: CASSLAGNEKLFF
v_gene: TRBV5-4; d_gene: TRBD1; abundance: -; j_gene: TRBJ2-7; CDR3nt: TGTGCCAGCAGCTTCCGCATGATCCGGGACAGGGGGTCCTACGAGCAGTACTTC; CDR3aa: CASSFRMIRDRGSYEQYF
v_gene: TRBV7-2; d_gene: -; abundance: -; j_gene: TRBJ2-7; CDR3nt: TGTGCCAGCAGCCCTCGGAGGGGGCCCTACGAGCAGTACTTC; CDR3aa: CASSPRRGPYEQYF
v_gene: TRBV11-2; d_gene: -; abundance: -; j_gene: TRBJ2-5; CDR3nt: TGTGCCAGCAGCTTCGGGGCCGTATTGGAGACCCAGTACTTC; CDR3aa: CASSFGAVLETQYF
v_gene: TRBV5-1; d_gene: TRBD1; abundance: once; j_gene: TRBJ1-4; CDR3nt: TGCGCCAGCAGCACGGGACAGATTGCTAATGAAAAACTGTTTTTT; CDR3aa: CASSTGQIANEKLFF
v_gene: TRBV18; d_gene: -; abundance: -; j_gene: TRBJ2-5; CDR3nt: TGTGCCAGCTCCGTTGAGGAGACCCAGTACTTC; CDR3aa: CASSVEETQYF
v_gene: TRBV7-9; d_gene: TRBD2; abundance: -; j_gene: TRBJ2-1; CDR3nt: TGTGCCAGCAGCCTCCAGCTAGCGGGATGGAATAATGAGCAGTTCTTC; CDR3aa: CASSLQLAGWNNEQFF
v_gene: TRBV25-1; d_gene: TRBD1; abundance: few; j_gene: TRBJ2-7; CDR3nt: TGTGCCAGCAGCGTAGGACAGGGGGTGTACGAGCAGTACTTC; CDR3aa: CASSVGQGVYEQYF
v_gene: TRBV7-9; d_gene: TRBD1; abundance: -; j_gene: TRBJ1-3; CDR3nt: TGTGCCAGCACCCTCTGGGGGACAGGACTCTCTGGAAACACCATATATTTT; CDR3aa: CASTLWGTGLSGNTIYF
v_gene: TRBV6-5; d_gene: TRBD2; abundance: -; j_gene: TRBJ2-7; CDR3nt: TGTGCCAGCAGCCGCGGTAGCGGGGGGGTCGAGCAGTACTTC; CDR3aa: CASSRGSGGVEQYF